This record looks at one TCR beta chain sequence and its context. Its antigen is currently unknown. The data were taken from a study of cytomegalovirus exposure and HLA in healthy donors. With 60 Vbeta and 13 Jbeta primers, the PCR was carried out. Data came from immunoSEQ multiplex PCR; TCRdb stores just in-frame clones and leaves some out. Found here are approximately 160,000 clones, approximately 80% of them singletons; the top ten hold 1.5% to 2%. Regarding the study as a whole: Cytomegalovirus association was listed for 164 TCR beta chains. An apparent linkage of common viral pathogens to several of the most significant clusters emerged in a later analysis.

The length of the CDR3 is 14 residues. Trimming left V 3 bases short and J 5 bases short, with 13 bases between. The germline V gene has CDR1 SGHTA and CDR2 FQGNSA. V is TRBV7-2 and J is TRBJ1-2; D unclear. Sequencing used PBMCs. The receptor was isolated from a woman in her twenties or thirties in good health and CMV-seronegative. CDR3 sequence: CASSFTPTLYGYTF. The CDR3 DNA is TGTGCCAGCAGCTTCACTCCCACCTTATATGGCTACACCTTC.